This passage covers 9 T cell receptor beta chains from one sample sequenced in a study of OX40 agonist ivuxolimab in advanced cancers. The protocol was immunoSEQ multiplex PCR, while the TCRdb copy is restricted to in-frame clones and leaves out a portion. The table shows about 120,000 clones, with 80% to 90% occurring only once. The sequences come from CD4+ or CD8+ T cells sorted from blood, collected in a trial of the OX40 agonist ivuxolimab. The source of these receptors is an adult with an advanced solid tumor such as melanoma, head and neck, liver or kidney cancer.

J is TRBJ1-3 and V is TRBV7-2; the D is unclear. V was trimmed by 5 bases and J by 1 base, leaving 9 bases between them. The germline gives CDR1 SGHTA, CDR2 FQGNSA. The CDR3 contains 14 residues. CDR3 sequence: CASSAVRSGNTIYF. CDR3 sequence (DNA): TGTGCCAGCAGCGCCGTACGGTCTGGAAACACCATATATTTT. Full variable domain (outside the CDR3, taken from reference TRBV7-2 and TRBJ1-3): GAGVSQSPSNKVTEKGKDVELRCDPISGHTALYWYRQSLGQGLEFLIYFQGNSAPDKSGLPSDRFSAERTGGSVSTLTIQRTQQEDSAVYLCASSAVRSGNTIYFGEGSWLTVV.

The chain joins TRBV30 to TRBJ2-2; D possibly corresponds to TRBD1 (6 bases). The CDR3 has 12 amino acids. CDR1 and CDR2 from the germline V gene are GTSNPN and SVGIG (reference sequence). The V end was cut by 7 bases, the J end by 4 bases, with 10 bases between. The CDR3 reads CASGTFTGELFF. The CDR3 DNA sequence: TGTGCCTCCGGGACATTCACCGGGGAGCTGTTTTTT.

The chain is built from TRBV7-2 and TRBJ1-5, with D possibly matching TRBD1 (5 bases). The germline V and J ends were trimmed by 5 bases and 4 bases, with 12 bases remaining between them. Germline assignment: CDR1 SGHTA and CDR2 FQGNSA. CDR3 size: 14 residues. CDR3 bases: TGTGCCAGCAGCACAGACAGCTCAAATCAGCCCCAGCATTTT. Translation gives CASSTDSSNQPQHF.

This clone appeared once. The gene calls are TRBV30 and TRBJ1-5; D uncertain. From germline, CDR1 is GTSNPN and CDR2 SVGIG (reference sequence). This CDR3 has 13 amino acids. V was shortened by 0 bases and J by 4 bases, with 7 bases between the two germline ends. CDR3 nucleotide sequence: TGTGCCTGGAGTGTAGGGATGAATCAGCCCCAGCATTTT. This gives the protein CAWSVGMNQPQHF.

The gene calls are TRBV2 and TRBJ2-5; D call uncertain. The V and J ends lost 6 bases and 0 bases respectively, with 8 bases between them. Per the germline V gene, CDR1 is SNHLY and CDR2 is FYNNEI. There are 13 residues in the CDR3. CDR3 sequence reads: CASSFSYQETQYF. The CDR3 region has the DNA TGTGCCAGCAGCTTTAGTTACCAAGAGACCCAGTACTTC.

Written as DNA, the CDR3 is TGTGCCAGCAGAGAGCACAGGGAAGAAGCTTTCTTT. This translates into CASREHREEAFF. V is TRBV2 and J is TRBJ1-1; D is possibly TRBD1 (6 bases). In germline, CDR1 is SNHLY, CDR2 FYNNEI. Trimming took 6 bases from V and 8 from J, leaving 13 bases between them. CDR3 length equals 12 residues.

The genes are TRBV11-2 and TRBJ1-2; no clear D gene. The germline V gene has CDR1 SGHAT and CDR2 FQNNGV. The germline V and J ends were trimmed by 5 bases and 4 bases, with 11 bases remaining between them. The CDR3 covers 13 residues. The DNA for the CDR3 is TGTGCCAGCAGCGAACATAGCTTCTATGGCTACACCTTC. It encodes CASSEHSFYGYTF.

The rearrangement links TRBV15 to TRBJ2-5, with 8 bases fitting TRBD1. Trimming took 1 base from V and 7 from J; bases not matched to a gene: 5. This CDR3 region has 14 residues. Germline V lookup: CDR1 LNHNV, CDR2 YYDKDF (reference sequence). CDR3 region: CATSRGPGQGTQYF. CDR3 sequence (DNA): TGTGCCACCAGCAGAGGCCCCGGACAGGGGACCCAGTACTTC.

This clone was detected only a few times. V and J are TRBV25-1 and TRBJ1-6, with D unresolved. CDR3 length equals 15 residues. Per the germline V gene, CDR1 is MGHDK and CDR2 is SYGVNS. The V end lost 6 bases, the J end lost 5 bases, and 14 bases lay between the germline ends. CDR3 sequence: CASRGLHDDNSPLHF. The CDR3 DNA sequence: TGTGCCAGCAGGGGCCTCCACGACGATAATTCACCCCTCCACTTT.